The rows below give T cell receptor beta chains drawn from one sample of a study of metastatic and nonmetastatic thyroid tumors. MiXCR reprocessed the PCR reads for TCRdb. The sample lists about 53,000 clones; 20% to 25% were seen once. Material: blood. The receptors shown here come from a female donor with papillary thyroid cancer or a benign thyroid nodule (not recorded which). Some clones in this sample may be carry-over from other donors' samples. Each CDR3 is given without its conserved first and last residue. Clone size is given for some rows only: seen once, a few or many times, or a class if the clone is expanded.

v_gene: TRBV2
j_gene: TRBJ2-3
abundance: NA
CDR3aa: ASTTGTGPDTQY

v_gene: TRBV6-1
j_gene: TRBJ1-5
abundance: many
CDR3aa: ASSNRPNQPQH

v_gene: TRBV13
j_gene: TRBJ2-7
abundance: many
CDR3aa: ASSQSGASSYEQY

v_gene: TRBV3-1
j_gene: TRBJ1-1
abundance: many
CDR3aa: ASSRTTGRGNTEAF

v_gene: TRBV3-1
j_gene: TRBJ1-5
abundance: many
CDR3aa: ASTASLVGQPQH

v_gene: TRBV18
j_gene: TRBJ1-3
abundance: NA
CDR3aa: ASSPKASSGTTIY

v_gene: TRBV30
j_gene: TRBJ2-1
abundance: many
CDR3aa: ASRTSGTYNEQF

v_gene: TRBV18
j_gene: TRBJ1-1
abundance: many
CDR3aa: ASSPPGDTRAEAF

v_gene: TRBV5-1
j_gene: TRBJ2-2
abundance: NA
CDR3aa: ASSSVLAGQTGELF

v_gene: TRBV19
j_gene: TRBJ2-7
abundance: many
CDR3aa: ASSIGYGQGSYEQY

v_gene: TRBV6-2/TRBV6-3
j_gene: TRBJ2-7
abundance: many
CDR3aa: ASSGAADFYEQY

v_gene: TRBV29-1
j_gene: TRBJ1-5
abundance: many
CDR3aa: SVATGNYQPQH

v_gene: TRBV10-3
j_gene: TRBJ2-1
abundance: NA
CDR3aa: AIMSSGMARQF

v_gene: TRBV29-1
j_gene: TRBJ2-7
abundance: many
CDR3aa: SVASGKYEQY

v_gene: TRBV5-6
j_gene: TRBJ1-1
abundance: many
CDR3aa: ASSWTGAGGAF

v_gene: TRBV30
j_gene: TRBJ1-2
abundance: NA
CDR3aa: PWMVGAGRGLQGDYGYT

v_gene: TRBV5-8
j_gene: TRBJ2-7
abundance: many
CDR3aa: ASSLTGGFVSYEQY

v_gene: TRBV27
j_gene: TRBJ1-4
abundance: many
CDR3aa: ASGLTGRGEKLF

v_gene: TRBV7-8
j_gene: TRBJ2-7
abundance: NA
CDR3aa: AISSRTSGGVVAYEQY

v_gene: TRBV28
j_gene: TRBJ2-1
abundance: many
CDR3aa: ASSSGFPDEQF

v_gene: TRBV6-1
j_gene: TRBJ2-2
abundance: many
CDR3aa: ATLTPANTGELF

v_gene: TRBV11-2
j_gene: TRBJ2-7
abundance: many
CDR3aa: ASSQVAGGPNYEQY

v_gene: TRBV30
j_gene: TRBJ2-7
abundance: many
CDR3aa: AWRRDNYEQY

v_gene: TRBV3-1
j_gene: TRBJ2-2
abundance: few
CDR3aa: ASSSPLTRTGELF

v_gene: TRBV2
j_gene: TRBJ2-1
abundance: many
CDR3aa: ASMPVASTNEQF

v_gene: TRBV5-1
j_gene: TRBJ2-7
abundance: NA
CDR3aa: ASSLEWVWLSYEQY

v_gene: TRBV28
j_gene: TRBJ2-7
abundance: NA
CDR3aa: ASSLPAGSPYEQY

v_gene: TRBV28
j_gene: TRBJ2-7
abundance: many
CDR3aa: ASSRGRGYEQY

v_gene: TRBV6-1
j_gene: TRBJ1-1
abundance: NA
CDR3aa: ASSEGGGGTEAF

v_gene: TRBV12-3/TRBV12-4
j_gene: TRBJ2-4
abundance: NA
CDR3aa: ASRTSAKNIQY

v_gene: TRBV6-4
j_gene: TRBJ2-1
abundance: many
CDR3aa: ASSQEGGSNEQF

v_gene: TRBV28
j_gene: TRBJ2-1
abundance: many
CDR3aa: ASNTLQITSYNEQF

v_gene: TRBV20-1
j_gene: TRBJ2-7
abundance: many
CDR3aa: SAIVAGGGEQY

v_gene: TRBV6-2/TRBV6-3
j_gene: TRBJ1-5
abundance: NA
CDR3aa: ASSRGQPNQPQH

v_gene: TRBV7-9
j_gene: TRBJ2-5
abundance: many
CDR3aa: ASRLLSQETQY

v_gene: TRBV19
j_gene: TRBJ2-2
abundance: NA
CDR3aa: ASRPRLTGNTGELF

v_gene: TRBV14
j_gene: TRBJ2-3
abundance: many
CDR3aa: ASSQGGVMPVADTQY